This T cell receptor (beta chain) was identified during a study of identical twins. General study points: Sharing of beta out-of-frame sequences by twins showed a weaker excess. Cord blood beta clonotypes that were abundant carried fewer insertions, and memory repertoires showed no such trend.

Trimming shortened V by 4 bases and J by 6 bases, and 4 bases separated the two germline ends. Germline V lookup: CDR1 WSHSY, CDR2 SAAADI. The CDR3 has 11 residues. MiXCR was run by TCRdb on the 5' RACE reads, yielding one entry per CDR3 protein. The top ten hold more than 0.4% of the sample, which has some 570,000 distinct CDR3 sequences, around 24% seen once. This clonotype has a count of ten or more. The target antigen is unknown. This same sample was also part of a study on yellow fever vaccine responses in identical twins. This second study says: Twins reportedly had a vaccine T cell response that seemed partly convergent, partly personalized.

The sequence came from a woman in her late teens or twenties in good health. Source material: CD4+ T cells sorted from blood. The chain is built from TRBV10-2 and TRBJ2-1; no reliable D call. The CDR3 sequence is CASSATNEQFF. Here the CDR3 DNA reads TGCGCCAGCAGTGCCACCAATGAGCAGTTCTTC.